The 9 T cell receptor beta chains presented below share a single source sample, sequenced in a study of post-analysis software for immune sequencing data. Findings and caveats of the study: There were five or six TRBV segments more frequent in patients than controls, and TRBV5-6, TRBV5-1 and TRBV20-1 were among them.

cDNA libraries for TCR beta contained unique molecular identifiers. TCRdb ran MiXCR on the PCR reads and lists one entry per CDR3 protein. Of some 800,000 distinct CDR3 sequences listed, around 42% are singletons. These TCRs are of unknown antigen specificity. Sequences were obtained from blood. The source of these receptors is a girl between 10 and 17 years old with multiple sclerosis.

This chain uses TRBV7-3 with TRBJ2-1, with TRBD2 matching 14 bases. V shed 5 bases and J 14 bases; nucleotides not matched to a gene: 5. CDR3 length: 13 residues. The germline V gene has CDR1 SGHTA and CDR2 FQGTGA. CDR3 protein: CASSAGTSGSKFF. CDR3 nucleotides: TGTGCCAGCAGCGCCGGGACTAGCGGGAGTAAGTTCTTC.

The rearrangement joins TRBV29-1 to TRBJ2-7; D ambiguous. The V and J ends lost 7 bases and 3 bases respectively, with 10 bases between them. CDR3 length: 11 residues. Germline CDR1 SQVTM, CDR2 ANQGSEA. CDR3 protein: CSASGGYEQYF. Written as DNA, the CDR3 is TGCAGCGCCTCGGGTGGCTACGAGCAGTACTTC.

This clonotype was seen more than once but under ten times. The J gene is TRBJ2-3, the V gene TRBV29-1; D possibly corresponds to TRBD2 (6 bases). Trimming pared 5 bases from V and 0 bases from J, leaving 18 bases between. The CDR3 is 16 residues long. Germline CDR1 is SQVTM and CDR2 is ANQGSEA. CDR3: CSVFRDWRESTDTQYF. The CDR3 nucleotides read TGCAGCGTTTTTCGGGACTGGCGGGAAAGCACAGATACGCAGTATTTT.

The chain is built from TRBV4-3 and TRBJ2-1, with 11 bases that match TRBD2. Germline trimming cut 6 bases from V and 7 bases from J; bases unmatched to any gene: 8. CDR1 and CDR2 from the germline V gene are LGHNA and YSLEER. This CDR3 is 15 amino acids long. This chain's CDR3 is CASRSRLAGSNEQFF. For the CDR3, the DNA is TGCGCCAGCAGGTCCCGACTAGCGGGAAGTAATGAGCAGTTCTTC.

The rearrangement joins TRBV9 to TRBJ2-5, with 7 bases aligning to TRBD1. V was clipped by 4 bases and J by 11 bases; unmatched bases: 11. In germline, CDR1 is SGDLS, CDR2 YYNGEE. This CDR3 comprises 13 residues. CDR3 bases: TGTGCCAGCAGCACCAGGGACAGCTACGATCAGTACTTC. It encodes CASSTRDSYDQYF. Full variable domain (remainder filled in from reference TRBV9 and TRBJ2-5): DSGVTQTPKHLITATGQRVTLRCSPRSGDLSVYWYQQSLDQGLQFLIQYYNGEERAKGNILERFSAQQFPDLHSELNLSSLELGDSALYFCASSTRDSYDQYFGPGTRLLVL.

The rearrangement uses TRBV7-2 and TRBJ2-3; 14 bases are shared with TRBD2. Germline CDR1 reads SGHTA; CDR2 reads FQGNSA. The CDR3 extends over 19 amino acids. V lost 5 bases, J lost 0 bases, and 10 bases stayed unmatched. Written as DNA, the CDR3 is TGTGCCAGCAGCGCCCGTGGGACTAGCGGGAGAGAAAGCACAGATACGCAGTATTTT. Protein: CASSARGTSGRESTDTQYF.

Written as DNA, the CDR3 is TGTGCCAGCAGCGCAGCTAGCGGGAGGGACAACTACAATGAGCAGTTCTTC. This gives the protein CASSAASGRDNYNEQFF. V usage is TRBV7-3 and J usage is TRBJ2-1; 12 bases agree with TRBD2. The CDR3 has 17 residues. Trimming at V came to 5 bases and at J to 3 bases, leaving 8 bases not matched to a gene. The germline V gene has CDR1 SGHTA and CDR2 FQGTGA.

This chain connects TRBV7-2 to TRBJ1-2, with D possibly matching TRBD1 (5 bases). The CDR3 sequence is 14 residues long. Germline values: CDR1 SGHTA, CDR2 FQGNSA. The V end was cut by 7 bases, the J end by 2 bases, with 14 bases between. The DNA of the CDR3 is TGTGCCAGCAAAACTTCGAGGGGAAACTATGGCTACACCTTC. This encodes CASKTSRGNYGYTF.

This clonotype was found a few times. The CDR3 loop is CASSSTGGALGEQYF. The CDR3 DNA is TGTGCCAGCAGTTCCACGGGAGGGGCCCTAGGGGAGCAGTACTTC. The chain is built from TRBV6-6 and TRBJ2-4; 8 nucleotides align to TRBD2. V trimming: 4 bases; J trimming: 13 bases; junction bases outside the gene matches: 15. The V gene's germline CDR1 is MNHNY and CDR2 SVGAGI (reference sequence). CDR3 length: 15 amino acids.